Detailed here is one T cell receptor beta chain. How the authors handled the data: Reference gene primer amplification yielded estimated nucleated cell counts. The protocol was immunoSEQ multiplex PCR, while the TCRdb copy is restricted to in-frame clones and leaves out a portion. V, J and clone size reflect that table, while D and trimming were determined from the DNA. The table includes about 200,000 clones, around 90% detected once. This sample was included in a study of blood T cell repertoires in COVID-19. This clonotype was sampled from a woman aged 25 to 39 who had recovered from COVID-19. Sequenced material: PBMCs or T cells enriched from blood (not recorded which).

This chain's CDR3 is CASTRGGAEKLFF. The DNA of the CDR3 is TGTGCCAGCACCCGAGGGGGGGCTGAAAAACTGTTTTTT. The chain couples TRBV5-5 to TRBJ1-4, with a possible D match to TRBD1 (6 bases). Deletions cut 6 bases from V and 7 bases from J, with 13 bases between. CDR1 SGHKS and CDR2 YYEKEE come from the germline V gene (reference sequence). The CDR3 is 13 amino acids. Full variable domain (rest looked up from reference TRBV5-5 and TRBJ1-4): DAGVTQSPTHLIKTRGQQVTLRCSPISGHKSVSWYQQVLGQGPQFIFQYYEKEERGRGNFPDRFSARQFPNYSSELNVNALLLGDSALYLCASTRGGAEKLFFGSGTQLSVL.